Sequencing of this T cell receptor beta chain was carried out in a study of T-cell memory formation after mild COVID-19. Study information: TCR clusters mostly belonged to single donors.

Germline loops: CDR1 SGHKS, CDR2 YYEKEE (reference sequence). Trimming took off 4 bases at V and 4 bases at J, with 17 bases between the two ends. CDR3 length: 16 residues. Study-wide points: Mainly CM and EM harbored the contracting CD4+ clones; mainly EMRA harbored the CD8+ ones.

This clonotype occurred many times. The antigen is not known. After 5'RACE with constant-segment primers, TCR alpha and TCR beta cDNA libraries carrying sample barcodes and UMIs were obtained. One entry per CDR3 protein, called by TCRdb with MiXCR from the 5' RACE reads. The sample holds hundreds of thousands of distinct CDR3 sequences, roughly 20% seen once. This clonotype originated in an adult woman who had mild COVID-19 (a few samples of this study predate the infection). Cell type and time point are not known. What was sequenced was PBMCs or a T cell subset sorted from them (not recorded which). The chain couples TRBV5-5 to TRBJ2-2; weak D call: TRBD2 (6 bases). The CDR3 loop reads CASSPLGGDGTGELFF. CDR3 DNA: TGTGCCAGCAGCCCCCTAGGAGGGGACGGCACCGGGGAGCTGTTTTTT.